Listed here are 26 T cell receptor beta chains from one sample, sequenced in a study of blood T cell repertoires in COVID-19. The table came from immunoSEQ multiplex PCR; TCRdb's copy has only in-frame clones and leaves some out. The sample consists of about 200,000 clones, around four fifths of them appearing once. What was sequenced was PBMCs or T cells enriched from blood (not recorded which). Source of these receptors: a woman aged 45-59 years who had been exposed to COVID-19.

The V gene is TRBV7-9, the J gene TRBJ2-7, with 15 bases fitting TRBD2. The germline V gene has CDR1 SEHNR and CDR2 FQNEAQ (reference sequence). The CDR3 spans 17 residues. With 7 bases clipped from V and 2 bases from J, the junction kept 9 bases outside the gene matches. The CDR3 nucleotides are TGTGCCAGCAACAGGGGACTAGCGGGGGGCCTCACCTACGAGCAGTACTTC. Amino acids: CASNRGLAGGLTYEQYF.

V usage is TRBV12-3 or TRBV12-4 and J usage is TRBJ2-7; D not certain. The CDR3 totals 9 residues. V was trimmed by 5 bases and J by 7 bases, leaving 3 bases between them. CDR3 loop: CASSPEQYF. The CDR3 DNA reads TGTGCCAGCAGTCCGGAGCAGTACTTC.

For the CDR3, the DNA is TGTGCCAGTAGTATCGGGGACAGGGGGTATGAGCAGTTCTTC. Protein sequence: CASSIGDRGYEQFF. The J gene is TRBJ2-1, the V gene TRBV19; TRBD1 aligns across 11 bases. The CDR3 sequence is 14 residues long. V was clipped by 3 bases and J by 8 bases; unmatched bases: 3. Germline CDR1 and CDR2: LNHDA and SQIVND (reference sequence).

The chain recombines TRBV4-3 with TRBJ2-3, with a possible D match to TRBD1 (5 bases). Trimming took 0 bases from V and 5 from J, leaving 9 bases between them. This CDR3 has 14 residues. Germline V gene data show CDR1 as LGHNA and CDR2 as YSLEER. The chain's CDR3 is CASSQEPREDTQYF. CDR3 DNA sequence: TGCGCCAGCAGCCAAGAGCCCAGGGAAGATACGCAGTATTTT.

This chain uses TRBV3-1 (or the pseudogene TRBV3-2) with TRBJ1-3; no clear D. CDR1 and CDR2 from the germline V gene are LGHDT and YNNKEL (reference sequence). CDR3 length: 17 amino acids. V dropped 0 bases and J dropped 0 bases, with 12 bases sitting between them. In nucleotides, the CDR3 is TGTGCCAGCAGCCAAGAGCTTACATTATCCTCTGGAAACACCATATATTTT. Amino acids: CASSQELTLSSGNTIYF.

The chain uses TRBV5-4 and TRBJ2-2; perhaps TRBD2 as D (6 bases). CDR1 and CDR2 from the germline V gene are SGHNT and YYREEE (reference sequence). Trimming left V 0 bases short and J 7 bases short, with 13 bases between. The CDR3 length is 15 residues. This chain's CDR3 is CASSLGGRGVGELFF. CDR3 DNA: TGTGCCAGCAGCTTGGGCGGGCGCGGGGTCGGGGAGCTGTTTTTT.

CDR3 in amino acids: CASSSPGGGRGQFF. The CDR3 nucleotides read TGTGCCAGCAGCTCCCCCGGCGGGGGGCGCGGGCAGTTCTTC. This chain uses TRBV7-6 with TRBJ2-1; 8 positions agree with TRBD2. The CDR3 spans 14 residues. V was pared by 4 bases and J by 12 bases, with 11 bases of the junction left unmatched. CDR1 and CDR2 from the germline V gene are SGHVS and FNYEAQ.

This chain's CDR3 is CASRGVGQPQHF. The CDR3, as DNA: TGTGCCAGCAGGGGCGTGGGTCAGCCCCAGCATTTT. This chain joins TRBV6-5 and TRBJ1-5; D call uncertain. This CDR3 is 12 amino acids long. Germline CDR1 and CDR2: MNHEY and SVGAGI. The germline V and J ends were trimmed by 6 bases and 6 bases, with 9 bases remaining between them.

The chain uses TRBV2 and TRBJ2-2, with 7 bases identical to TRBD1. The CDR3 is 15 residues long. V shed 11 bases and J 0 bases; nucleotides not matched to a gene: 9. Germline V lookup: CDR1 SNHLY, CDR2 FYNNEI. CDR3 region: CASLKGTANTGELFF. CDR3 DNA sequence: TGTGCCTCCCTCAAGGGGACAGCGAACACCGGGGAGCTGTTTTTT.

The rearrangement joins TRBV4-1 to TRBJ1-1; D gene unclear. The germline V gene has CDR1 MGHRA and CDR2 YSYEKL. Deletions cut 2 bases from V and 1 base from J, with 17 bases between. CDR3 size: 17 residues. CDR3 DNA: TGCGCCAGCAGCCAACAAGATCTGGTGGCATCGAACACTGAAGCTTTCTTT. This gives the protein CASSQQDLVASNTEAFF.

The genes are TRBV2 and TRBJ1-3; D perhaps matches TRBD1 (5 bases). Trimming cost V 6 bases and J 3 bases, with 6 bases left between them. The CDR3 is 12 residues long. Germline CDR1 is SNHLY and CDR2 is FYNNEI. The CDR3 region has the DNA TGTGCCAGCAGGGGGCTTGGAAACACCATATATTTT. Its protein product is CASRGLGNTIYF.

This sequence joins TRBV20-1 and TRBJ1-4; D not certain. V shed 3 bases and J shed 4 bases, with 9 bases lying between them. The germline gives CDR1 DFQATT, CDR2 SNEGSKA (reference sequence). This CDR3 is built from 13 residues. In DNA form, the CDR3 reads TGCAGTGCTAGTGCGGGGATTAATGAAAAACTGTTTTTT. Its protein product is CSASAGINEKLFF.

This rearrangement joins TRBV21-1 to TRBJ1-4; the D call TRBD1 from the table was never checked on the DNA. TRBV21-1 is classified as a pseudogene. The length of the CDR3 is 15 residues. CDR3 amino acids: CASSKVNPLGEKLFF. The CDR3 DNA sequence: TGTGCCAGCAGCAAAGTTAACCCTTTGGGCGAAAAACTGTTTTTT.

This clone has just one count. The chain couples TRBV12-3 or TRBV12-4 to TRBJ1-2; 9 nucleotides agree with TRBD1. With 5 bases clipped from V and 8 bases from J, the junction kept 6 bases outside the gene matches. The CDR3 has 13 amino acids. This CDR3 is CASSAGTGTGYTF. For the CDR3, the DNA is TGTGCCAGCAGTGCCGGGACAGGGACCGGCTACACCTTC.

The chain combines TRBV7-2 with TRBJ1-1, with D perhaps matching TRBD1 (5 bases). Trimming removed 1 base from V and 3 bases from J, with 12 bases in between. The germline CDR1 and CDR2 sequences are SGHTA and FQGNSA. This CDR3 has 15 residues. The CDR3 DNA sequence: TGTGCCAGCAGCTTAGTTCAGGGTCTGGACACTGAAGCTTTCTTT. Translated: CASSLVQGLDTEAFF.

This sequence joins TRBV6-5 and TRBJ2-7, with D maybe TRBD2 (5 bases). The CDR3 has 14 amino acids. Germline values: CDR1 MNHEY, CDR2 SVGAGI. The ends were cut back, 7 bases at V and 7 bases at J, with 20 bases in the middle. In DNA, the CDR3 is TGTGCCAGCATCCGGGATCCCCTCCCTCAAGAGCAGTACTTC. Translation: CASIRDPLPQEQYF.

The chain combines TRBV5-6 with TRBJ1-1, with D unclear. This CDR3 has 15 residues. Germline V gene lookup returns CDR1 SGHDT and CDR2 YYEEEE. V was pared by 5 bases and J by 1 base, with 15 bases between. The CDR3 loop is CASRLNSIPNTEAFF. The DNA for the CDR3 is TGTGCCAGCAGGTTGAACTCAATTCCGAACACTGAAGCTTTCTTT.

The V call is TRBV7-5, the J call TRBJ2-7; TRBD1, the table's D call, was not compared with the DNA. TRBV7-5 is a pseudogene. This CDR3 is 11 amino acids long. The CDR3 region has the DNA TGTGTCTGGACAGATCTCTACGAGCAGTACTTC. Protein product: CVWTDLYEQYF.

V is TRBV12-5 and J is TRBJ2-2; D may be TRBD1 (6 bases). The CDR3 length is 15 residues. Germline CDR1 reads LGHNT; CDR2 reads FRNRAP. The V gene lost 3 bases and the J gene lost 5 bases, with 13 bases spanning the gap. The CDR3 here is CASGFKAGDTGELFF. As DNA, the CDR3 is TGTGCTAGTGGTTTTAAGGCAGGGGATACCGGGGAGCTGTTTTTT.

This sequence joins TRBV2 and TRBJ1-4, with D possibly being TRBD1 (5 bases). Per the germline V gene, CDR1 is SNHLY and CDR2 is FYNNEI. The CDR3 consists of 11 residues. Deletions cut 4 bases from V and 8 bases from J, with 5 bases between. CDR3 protein: CASSGTEKLFF. In DNA, the CDR3 is TGTGCCAGCAGTGGGACAGAAAAACTGTTTTTT.

CDR3 bases: TGTGCCAGCAGCTTAGACGGTGGGGGGATTGGAGCTTTCTTT. Protein sequence: CASSLDGGGIGAFF. The chain uses TRBV11-2 and TRBJ1-1, with a weak D call TRBD1 (5 bases). CDR1 is SGHAT and CDR2 is FQNNGV in the germline V gene. Between the trimmed V and J ends, which lost 0 bases and 10 bases, there was a span of 15 bases. CDR3 length: 14 amino acids.

The rearrangement joins TRBV6-5 to TRBJ2-3; 11 bases agree with TRBD2. The junction had 4 bases not matched to a gene; V was cut back by 5 bases and J by 6 bases. CDR1 and CDR2 from the germline V gene are MNHEY and SVGAGI. This CDR3 has 14 residues. The CDR3: CASSPTSGADTQYF. CDR3 in DNA: TGTGCCAGCAGTCCGACTAGCGGGGCGGATACGCAGTATTTT.

The chain carries TRBV6-2 or TRBV6-3 and TRBJ2-1; 8 nucleotides align to TRBD1. The CDR3 has 15 amino acids. V lost 4 bases, J lost 2 bases, and 4 bases stayed unmatched. Germline values: CDR1 MNHEY, CDR2 SVGEGT. CDR3 residues: CASSLGQVPYNEQFF. In nucleotides, the CDR3 is TGTGCCAGCAGTTTGGGACAGGTACCCTACAATGAGCAGTTCTTC.

The genes are TRBV10-1 and TRBJ2-7; tentative D call: TRBD1 (6 bases). Per the germline V gene, CDR1 is WNHNN and CDR2 is SYGVQD (reference sequence). The CDR3 length is 14 residues. Deletions cut 6 bases from V and 2 bases from J, with 14 bases between. CDR3 bases: TGCGCCAGCAGCAGGACAGCAGGGACCTACGAGCAGTACTTC. As protein: CASSRTAGTYEQYF.

This chain links TRBV4-1 with TRBJ1-5; D gene uncertain. The CDR3 is made up of 15 amino acids. Germline loops: CDR1 MGHRA, CDR2 YSYEKL. V lost 0 bases to trimming and J lost 0 bases, with 6 bases between them. The CDR3 reads CASSQESFSNQPQHF. The CDR3 DNA is TGCGCCAGCAGCCAAGAGTCCTTTAGCAATCAGCCCCAGCATTTT.

The CDR3 sequence is CASSLQGGQPQHF. The DNA of the CDR3 is TGTGCCAGCTCCCTTCAGGGAGGCCAGCCCCAGCATTTT. The chain carries TRBV18 and TRBJ1-5; tentatively, D is TRBD1 (5 bases). Germline-derived CDR1 and CDR2 are KGHSH and LQKENI. Trimming pared 6 bases from V and 7 bases from J, leaving 13 bases between. This CDR3 has 13 residues.